The 21 T cell receptor beta chains given below trace back to one sample, sequenced in a study of blood T cells in healthy people across ages. Sample-barcoded 5' priming and a J-beta primer mix drove a second PCR of roughly 6 to 12 cycles. TCRdb processed the 5' RACE reads anew with MiXCR; each CDR3 protein has one entry. The data show around 620,000 distinct CDR3 sequences, 25% to 30% seen once. The sample taken for sequencing was blood. These receptor sequences come from a woman between 65 and 79 years old in good health.

This chain connects TRBV4-3 to TRBJ2-5; D might be TRBD2 (7 bases). Germline V gene data show CDR1 as LGHNA and CDR2 as YSLEER. V dropped 0 bases and J dropped 2 bases, with 16 bases sitting between them. This CDR3 is built from 17 residues. CDR3 coding DNA: TGCGCCAGCAGCCAAGAAATGAGGGGGAGGGTGCAAGAGACCCAGTACTTC. Protein product: CASSQEMRGRVQETQYF.

Many counts were recorded for this clonotype. The chain is built from TRBV18 and TRBJ1-4; no reliable D call. This CDR3 contains 12 residues. Trimming took off 8 bases at V and 4 bases at J, with 8 bases between the two ends. From germline, CDR1 is KGHSH and CDR2 LQKENI. This CDR3 reads CASSLGNEKLFF. CDR3 bases: TGTGCCAGCAGTTTGGGTAATGAAAAACTGTTTTTT.

This CDR3 is CSARTSVTQETQYF. DNA for the CDR3: TGCAGTGCTAGAACTAGTGTTACGCAAGAGACCCAGTACTTC. The chain combines TRBV20-1 with TRBJ2-5; weak D call: TRBD2 (5 bases). The germline gives CDR1 DFQATT, CDR2 SNEGSKA (reference sequence). Trimming removed 2 bases at V and 2 bases at J, with 12 bases between. This CDR3 contains 14 residues.

This chain connects TRBV5-3 to TRBJ1-5; 7 bases are shared with TRBD1. TRBV5-3 is classed as an ORF, of uncertain function. The CDR3 extends over 17 amino acids. V shed 0 bases, J shed 6 bases, and the junction held 12 bases outside the gene matches. CDR3 DNA: TGTGCCAGAAGCTTGGCCGAAGGCAACAGGGGAACTCAGCCCCAGCATTTT. Residues: CARSLAEGNRGTQPQHF.

V and J are TRBV19 and TRBJ1-4; 7 nucleotides agree with TRBD1. The CDR3 contains 15 residues. CDR1 LNHDA and CDR2 SQIVND come from the germline V gene (reference sequence). Trimming took 8 bases from V and 5 from J; bases not matched to a gene: 11. The CDR3 nucleotides read TGTGCCAGTCGCCCGGGACAGCTAGTGAATGAAAAACTGTTTTTT. As protein: CASRPGQLVNEKLFF.

This clonotype was counted only a few times. The chain uses TRBV5-1 and TRBJ2-5; 7 bases agree with TRBD1. The last part of the DNA fits TRBJ2-7 better; the J call may be wrong. The CDR3 has 14 residues. Germline V CDR1 and CDR2: SGHRS, YFSETQ. The CDR3 DNA sequence: TGCGCCAGCAGCTTCGACAGGGTTGTCCACGAGCAGTACTTC. Amino acid sequence: CASSFDRVVHEQYF.

CDR3 bases: TGCAGTGCTAGAGGGGGCAGTCCTTTACCGAACACTGAAGCTTTCTTT. Translated, it gives CSARGGSPLPNTEAFF. The chain combines TRBV20-1 with TRBJ1-1, with a weak D call TRBD1 (5 bases). V lost 1 base, J lost 1 base, and 16 bases lay in between. This CDR3 contains 16 residues. The germline CDR1 and CDR2 sequences are DFQATT and SNEGSKA (reference sequence).

This clonotype was detected only a few times. Here the CDR3 omits its conserved ending phenylalanine or tryptophan, so a read error is the likely source. The chain is built from TRBV12-3 or TRBV12-4 and TRBJ1-2, with D hard to call. V lost 1 base to trimming and J lost 8 bases, with 11 bases between them. The CDR3 is made up of 13 amino acids. This chain's CDR3 is CASSLGVLEGYTV. As DNA, the CDR3 is TGTGCCAGCAGTTTAGGAGTTCTAGAGGGCTACACCGTC.

The gene calls are TRBV20-1 and TRBJ2-1; 7 bases are a match to TRBD1. Germline CDR1 is DFQATT and CDR2 is SNEGSKA (reference sequence). V shed 7 bases, J shed 4 bases, and the junction held 4 bases outside the gene matches. The CDR3 contains 12 residues. The CDR3 protein is CSVMDRYNEQFF. CDR3 coding DNA: TGCAGTGTTATGGACAGGTACAATGAGCAGTTCTTC.

The gene calls are TRBV4-1 and TRBJ1-1; 7 bases map to TRBD1. Germline values: CDR1 MGHRA, CDR2 YSYEKL. The J segment lost 4 bases and the V segment lost 0 bases, leaving 5 bases of the junction unmatched. The CDR3 has 15 residues. The CDR3 spells CASSQDHRGGTEAFF. As DNA, the CDR3 is TGCGCCAGCAGCCAAGACCACAGGGGCGGCACTGAAGCTTTCTTT.

This chain links TRBV7-2 with TRBJ2-7; 7 bases line up with TRBD1. Germline lookup yields CDR1 SGHTA and CDR2 FQGNSA. The CDR3 consists of 14 residues. Trimming removed 4 bases from V and 4 bases from J; junction bases left unmatched: 7. The CDR3 here is CASSSFATGYEQYF. As DNA, the CDR3 is TGTGCCAGCAGCTCCTTTGCGACAGGGTACGAGCAGTACTTC. Full variable domain (remainder filled in from reference TRBV7-2 and TRBJ2-7): GAGVSQSPSNKVTEKGKDVELRCDPISGHTALYWYRQSLGQGLEFLIYFQGNSAPDKSGLPSDRFSAERTGGSVSTLTIQRTQQEDSAVYLCASSSFATGYEQYFGPGTRLTVT.

This sequence joins TRBV5-1 and TRBJ2-5; possible D gene TRBD2, 6 bases. CDR3 length: 14 amino acids. Trimming removed 5 bases from V and 0 bases from J, with 11 bases in between. Germline V lookup: CDR1 SGHRS, CDR2 YFSETQ. DNA of the CDR3: TGCGCCAGCAGACTCCGGGACTACCAAGAGACCCAGTACTTC. Encoded protein: CASRLRDYQETQYF.

This chain connects TRBV12-3 or TRBV12-4 to TRBJ2-1; D might be TRBD1 (6 bases). The CDR3 length is 11 residues. V was shortened by 2 bases and J by 11 bases, with 7 bases between the two germline ends. Here the CDR3 DNA reads TGTGCCAGCAGTTTAAGGGGGAAGCAGTTCTTC. Translating it yields CASSLRGKQFF.

This chain joins TRBV20-1 and TRBJ2-4, with a tentative D call TRBD1 (5 bases). The germline V and J ends were trimmed by 6 bases and 2 bases, with 11 bases remaining between them. Germline CDR1 is DFQATT and CDR2 is SNEGSKA (reference sequence). CDR3 length: 13 amino acids. CDR3 in amino acids: CSALDSTKNIQYF. The CDR3 nucleotides read TGCAGTGCCCTTGACAGTACCAAAAACATTCAGTACTTC.

CDR3 coding DNA: TGTGCCAGCTCACCCAACGAAATACAGGGCTATGGCTACACCTTC. This codes for CASSPNEIQGYGYTF. The V gene is TRBV18, the J gene TRBJ1-2; weak D call: TRBD1 (6 bases). This CDR3 contains 15 residues. Germline CDR1 and CDR2: KGHSH and LQKENI. The V and J ends lost 3 bases and 4 bases respectively, with 15 bases between them.

The chain combines TRBV11-3 with TRBJ2-7; D is unclear. V was shortened by 5 bases and J by 2 bases, with 16 bases between the two germline ends. Germline loops: CDR1 SGHNT, CDR2 YENEEA. This CDR3 region has 15 residues. For the CDR3, the DNA is TGTGCCAGCAGCAAACTCTCGGGCCTAACCTACGAGCAGTACTTC. As protein: CASSKLSGLTYEQYF.

V and J are TRBV6-2 or TRBV6-3 and TRBJ2-7, with 8 bases matching TRBD1. The DNA end favors TRBJ2-5, so the J call may be wrong. This CDR3 has 14 residues. In germline, CDR1 is MNHEY, CDR2 SVGEGT. The CDR3 nucleotides are TGTGCCAGCAGTTACTTGACAGGGGAAGAGACCCAGTACTTC. This codes for CASSYLTGEETQYF.

The chain uses TRBV5-1 and TRBJ2-2; perhaps TRBD2 as D (6 bases). V was clipped by 1 base and J by 6 bases, with 16 bases between them. This CDR3 spans 16 amino acids. CDR1 is SGHRS and CDR2 is YFSETQ in the germline V gene. CDR3 amino acids: CASSLNGGLISGELFF. The CDR3 DNA reads as TGCGCCAGCAGCTTGAACGGGGGACTTATTTCCGGGGAGCTGTTTTTT.

The chain couples TRBV7-2 to TRBJ2-7; 8 bases match TRBD1. Germline CDR1 and CDR2: SGHTA and FQGNSA. J lost 2 bases, V lost 1 base, and 13 bases had no gene match. The CDR3 has 18 amino acids. Written as DNA, the CDR3 is TGTGCCAGCAGCTTAGTAGGGCCCGGGACAGGACAAGCCTACGAGCAGTACTTC. Translating it yields CASSLVGPGTGQAYEQYF.

The genes are TRBV12-3 or TRBV12-4 and TRBJ2-4, with D perhaps matching TRBD1 or TRBD2 (6 bases each). This CDR3 has 16 amino acids. The germline V and J ends were trimmed by 4 bases and 0 bases, with 13 bases remaining between them. The CDR3 DNA reads TGTGCCAGCAGTTCCTCGGGGGCTGGAGCCAAAAACATTCAGTACTTC. Encoded protein: CASSSSGAGAKNIQYF.

The chain couples TRBV7-2 to TRBJ2-2; D is uncertain. This CDR3 comprises 16 residues. Germline V gives CDR1 SGHTA, CDR2 FQGNSA. Trimming stripped 6 bases from V and 4 bases from J, with 18 bases between. The CDR3 region is CASSLRRARITGELFF. DNA for the CDR3: TGTGCCAGCAGTTTGAGACGGGCACGGATCACCGGGGAGCTGTTTTTT.